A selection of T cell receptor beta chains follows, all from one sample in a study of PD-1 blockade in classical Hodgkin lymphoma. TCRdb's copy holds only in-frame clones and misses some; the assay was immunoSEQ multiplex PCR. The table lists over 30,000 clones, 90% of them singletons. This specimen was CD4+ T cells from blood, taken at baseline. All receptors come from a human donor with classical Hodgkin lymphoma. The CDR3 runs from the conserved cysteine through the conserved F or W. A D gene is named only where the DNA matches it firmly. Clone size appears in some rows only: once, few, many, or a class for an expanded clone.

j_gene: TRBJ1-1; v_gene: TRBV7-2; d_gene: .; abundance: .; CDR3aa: CASSPGRGSTEAFF; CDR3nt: TGTGCCAGCAGCCCGGGAAGGGGGAGCACTGAAGCTTTCTTT
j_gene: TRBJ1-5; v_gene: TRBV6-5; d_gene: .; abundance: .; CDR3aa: CASSPTRNSNQPQHF; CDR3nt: TGTGCCAGCAGTCCGACAAGGAATAGCAATCAGCCCCAGCATTTT
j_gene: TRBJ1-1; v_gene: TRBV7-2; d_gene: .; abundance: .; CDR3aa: CASSFGRGSTEAFF; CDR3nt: TGTGCCAGCAGCTTTGGAAGGGGGTCCACTGAAGCTTTCTTT
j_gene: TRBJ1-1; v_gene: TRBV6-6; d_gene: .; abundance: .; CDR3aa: CASSYAEVEAFF; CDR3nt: TGTGCCAGCAGTTACGCGGAAGTTGAAGCTTTCTTT
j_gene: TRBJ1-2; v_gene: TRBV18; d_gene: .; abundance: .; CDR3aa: CASSPDGSGYTF; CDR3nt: TGTGCCAGCTCACCCGACGGCAGCGGCTACACCTTC
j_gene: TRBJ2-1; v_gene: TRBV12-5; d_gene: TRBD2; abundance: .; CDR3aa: CASGLMLAGGRATNNEQFF; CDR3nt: TGTGCTAGTGGTTTGATGCTAGCGGGAGGACGAGCTACTAACAATGAGCAGTTCTTC
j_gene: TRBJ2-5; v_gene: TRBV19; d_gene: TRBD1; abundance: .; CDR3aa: CASSTGGGLRETQYF; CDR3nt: TGTGCCAGTAGTACAGGGGGCGGGCTTAGAGAGACCCAGTACTTC
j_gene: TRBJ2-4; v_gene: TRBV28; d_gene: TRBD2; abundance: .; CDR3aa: CASSSQEVGLAGRRAKNIQYF; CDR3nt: TGTGCCAGCAGTTCCCAAGAGGTCGGACTAGCAGGCCGGAGAGCCAAAAACATTCAGTACTTC
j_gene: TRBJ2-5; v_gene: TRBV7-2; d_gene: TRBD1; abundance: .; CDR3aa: CASSLGGTGQETQYF; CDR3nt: TGTGCCAGCAGCTTAGGGGGGACAGGACAAGAGACCCAGTACTTC
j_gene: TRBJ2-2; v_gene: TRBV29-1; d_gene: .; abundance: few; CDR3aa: CSVVGQTMTGELFF; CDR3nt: TGCAGCGTTGTAGGCCAGACTATGACCGGGGAGCTGTTTTTT
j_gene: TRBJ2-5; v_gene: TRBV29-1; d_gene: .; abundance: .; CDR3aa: CSVELSGAQETQYF; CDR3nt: TGCAGCGTCGAGCTGAGCGGAGCGCAAGAGACCCAGTACTTC
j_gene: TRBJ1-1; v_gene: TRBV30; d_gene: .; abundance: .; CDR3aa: CAWCKGHMNTEAFF; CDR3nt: TGTGCCTGGTGTAAGGGACACATGAACACTGAAGCTTTCTTT
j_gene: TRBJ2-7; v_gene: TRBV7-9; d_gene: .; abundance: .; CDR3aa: CASSLGEQYF; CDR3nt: TGTGCCAGCAGCTTAGGCGAGCAGTACTTC
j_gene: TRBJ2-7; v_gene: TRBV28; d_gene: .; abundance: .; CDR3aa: CASSFRRGYGQYF; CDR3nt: TGTGCCAGCAGTTTCAGGAGGGGATATGGGCAGTACTTC
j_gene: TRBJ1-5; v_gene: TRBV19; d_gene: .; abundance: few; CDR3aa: CASSPGPPRGNQPQHF; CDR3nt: TGTGCCAGTAGTCCCGGACCACCCCGGGGCAATCAGCCCCAGCATTTT
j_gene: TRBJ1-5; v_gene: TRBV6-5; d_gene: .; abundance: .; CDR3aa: CASSNRANQPQHF; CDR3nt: TGTGCCAGCAGCAACAGGGCCAATCAGCCCCAGCATTTT
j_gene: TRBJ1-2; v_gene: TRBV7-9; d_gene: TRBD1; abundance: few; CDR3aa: CASSFGTGNRGYGYTF; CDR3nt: TGTGCCAGCAGCTTCGGGACAGGGAACAGGGGCTATGGCTACACCTTC
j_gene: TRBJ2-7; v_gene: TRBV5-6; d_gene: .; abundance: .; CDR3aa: CASSSSGAYSYEQYF; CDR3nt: TGTGCCAGCAGCTCTTCGGGTGCCTACTCCTACGAGCAGTACTTC
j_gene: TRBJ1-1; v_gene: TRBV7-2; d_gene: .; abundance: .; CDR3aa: CASSSAVNTEAFF; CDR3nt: TGTGCCAGCAGCTCTGCCGTGAACACTGAAGCTTTCTTT
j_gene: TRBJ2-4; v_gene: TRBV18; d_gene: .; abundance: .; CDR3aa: CASSPPKGNIQYF; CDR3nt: TGTGCCAGCTCACCACCGAAGGGAAACATTCAGTACTTC
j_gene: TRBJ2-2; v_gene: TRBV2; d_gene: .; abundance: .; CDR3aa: CASLSQPNTGELFF; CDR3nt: TGTGCCAGCTTAAGCCAGCCGAACACCGGGGAGCTGTTTTTT
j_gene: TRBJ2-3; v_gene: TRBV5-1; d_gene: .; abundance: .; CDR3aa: CASSGDTTSTDTQYF; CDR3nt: TGCGCCAGCAGCGGGGACACTACTAGCACAGATACGCAGTATTTT
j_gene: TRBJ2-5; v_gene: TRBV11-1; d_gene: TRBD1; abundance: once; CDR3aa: CASRPGTGGETQYF; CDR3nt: TGTGCCAGCAGACCCGGGACAGGGGGAGAGACCCAGTACTTC
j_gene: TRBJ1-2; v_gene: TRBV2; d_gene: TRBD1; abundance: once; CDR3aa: CASRDGTDYGYTF; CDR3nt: TGTGCCAGCAGGGATGGGACAGACTATGGCTACACCTTC
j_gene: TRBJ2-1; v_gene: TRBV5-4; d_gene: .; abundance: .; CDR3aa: CASSARDFWTEQFF; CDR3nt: TGTGCCAGCAGCGCACGGGACTTCTGGACTGAGCAGTTCTTC
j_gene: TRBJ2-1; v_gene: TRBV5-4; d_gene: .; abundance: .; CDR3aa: CASSLGSVTRNYNEQFF; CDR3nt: TGTGCCAGCAGCCTGGGGAGCGTGACACGGAATTACAATGAGCAGTTCTTC
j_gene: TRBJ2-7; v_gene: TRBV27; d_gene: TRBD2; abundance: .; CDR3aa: CASSLESGRTHEQYF; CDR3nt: TGTGCCAGCAGCCTTGAAAGCGGGAGAACCCACGAGCAGTACTTC
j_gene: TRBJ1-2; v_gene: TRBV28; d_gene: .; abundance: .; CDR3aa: CASTSPLGRPANYGYTF; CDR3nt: TGTGCCAGCACGAGCCCCCTTGGCAGGCCAGCTAACTATGGCTACACCTTC
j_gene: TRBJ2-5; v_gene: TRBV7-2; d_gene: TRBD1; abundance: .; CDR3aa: CASSNPRTGKGKQETQYF; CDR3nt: TGTGCCAGCAGCAACCCTAGGACAGGCAAGGGCAAGCAAGAGACCCAGTACTTC
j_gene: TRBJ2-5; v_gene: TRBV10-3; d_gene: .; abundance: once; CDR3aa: CAISEMVNPIQETQYF; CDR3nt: TGTGCCATCAGTGAGATGGTGAACCCTATCCAAGAGACCCAGTACTTC
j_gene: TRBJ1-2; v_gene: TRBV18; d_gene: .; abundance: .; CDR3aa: CASSPSAQAFYGYTF; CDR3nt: TGTGCCAGCTCACCATCTGCCCAAGCCTTCTATGGCTACACCTTC
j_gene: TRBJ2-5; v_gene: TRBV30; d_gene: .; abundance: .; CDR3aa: CAWNGGRGEAQETQYF; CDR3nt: TGTGCCTGGAATGGGGGCAGGGGGGAGGCTCAAGAGACCCAGTACTTC
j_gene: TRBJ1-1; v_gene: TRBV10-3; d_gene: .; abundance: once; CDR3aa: CAISASSGGSLSAFF; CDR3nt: TGTGCCATCAGTGCCAGCAGTGGAGGATCGCTGTCAGCTTTCTTT
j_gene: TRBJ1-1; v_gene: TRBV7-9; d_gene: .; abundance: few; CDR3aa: CASSPPSERGFF; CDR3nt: TGTGCCAGCAGCCCCCCATCAGAAAGGGGTTTCTTT
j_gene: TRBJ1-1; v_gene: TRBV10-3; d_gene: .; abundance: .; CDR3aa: CAISESRGAGTEAFF; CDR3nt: TGTGCCATCAGTGAGTCCCGGGGGGCTGGGACTGAAGCTTTCTTT
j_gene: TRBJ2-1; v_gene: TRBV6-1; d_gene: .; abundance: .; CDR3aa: CASSDHGVDYEQFF; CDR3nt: TGTGCCAGCAGTGACCATGGGGTTGACTATGAGCAGTTCTTC
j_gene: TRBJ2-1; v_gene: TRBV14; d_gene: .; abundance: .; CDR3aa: CASSQAGRRAHNEQFF; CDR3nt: TGTGCCAGCAGCCAAGCAGGACGGCGGGCACACAATGAGCAGTTCTTC
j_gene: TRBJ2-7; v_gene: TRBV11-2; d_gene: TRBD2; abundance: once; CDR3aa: CASSPRGTSGRSYEQYF; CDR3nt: TGTGCCAGCAGCCCTAGAGGAACTAGCGGGAGGTCCTACGAGCAGTACTTC
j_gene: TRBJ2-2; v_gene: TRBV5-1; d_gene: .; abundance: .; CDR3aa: CASSVQGGNTGELFF; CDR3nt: TGCGCCAGCAGCGTACAGGGTGGGAACACCGGGGAGCTGTTTTTT
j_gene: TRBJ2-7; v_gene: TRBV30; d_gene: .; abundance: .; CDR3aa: CAWSDSSYEQYF; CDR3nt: TGTGCCTGGTCGGACAGCTCCTACGAGCAGTACTTC
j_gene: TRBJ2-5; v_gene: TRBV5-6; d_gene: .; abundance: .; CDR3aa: CASSFQVRRQQETQYF; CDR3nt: TGTGCCAGCAGCTTCCAGGTGCGAAGACAGCAAGAGACCCAGTACTTC
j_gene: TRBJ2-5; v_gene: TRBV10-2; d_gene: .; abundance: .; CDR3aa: CASSDPGEETQYF; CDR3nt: TGCGCCAGCAGTGACCCGGGAGAGGAGACCCAGTACTTC
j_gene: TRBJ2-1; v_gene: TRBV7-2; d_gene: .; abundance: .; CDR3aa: CASSLAGPYNEQFF; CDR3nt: TGTGCCAGCAGCTTAGCGGGACCCTACAATGAGCAGTTCTTC
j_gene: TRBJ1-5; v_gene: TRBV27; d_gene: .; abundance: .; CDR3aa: CASSLSTGSGQPQHF; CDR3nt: TGTGCCAGCAGTTTATCGACGGGAAGCGGGCAGCCCCAGCATTTT
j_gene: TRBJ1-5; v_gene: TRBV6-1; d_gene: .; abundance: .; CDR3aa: CASSPRVEQPQHF; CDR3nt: TGTGCCAGCAGCCCCAGGGTAGAACAGCCCCAGCATTTT
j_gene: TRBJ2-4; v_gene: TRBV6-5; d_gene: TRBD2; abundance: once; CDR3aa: CASSNLAGEYIQYF; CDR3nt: TGTGCCAGCAGCAACCTAGCGGGAGAGTACATTCAGTACTTC
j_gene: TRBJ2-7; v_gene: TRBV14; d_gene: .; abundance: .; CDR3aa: CASSQYYEQYF; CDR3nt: TGTGCCAGCAGCCAATACTACGAGCAGTACTTC
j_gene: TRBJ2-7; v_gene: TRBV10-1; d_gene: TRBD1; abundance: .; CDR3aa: CASSPGQGGYEQYF; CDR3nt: TGCGCCAGCAGCCCGGGACAGGGGGGCTACGAGCAGTACTTC
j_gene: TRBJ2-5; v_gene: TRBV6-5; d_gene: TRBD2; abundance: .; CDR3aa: CASSLLAGARETQYF; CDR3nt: TGTGCCAGCAGTCTTCTAGCGGGAGCTCGGGAGACCCAGTACTTC
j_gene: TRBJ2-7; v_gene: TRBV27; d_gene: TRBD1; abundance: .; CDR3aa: CASSKTGRPYEQYF; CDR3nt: TGTGCCAGCAGTAAGACAGGGCGCCCCTACGAGCAGTACTTC
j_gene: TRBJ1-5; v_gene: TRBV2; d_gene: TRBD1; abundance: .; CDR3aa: CASDRGNQPQHF; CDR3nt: TGTGCCAGCGACAGGGGCAATCAGCCCCAGCATTTT